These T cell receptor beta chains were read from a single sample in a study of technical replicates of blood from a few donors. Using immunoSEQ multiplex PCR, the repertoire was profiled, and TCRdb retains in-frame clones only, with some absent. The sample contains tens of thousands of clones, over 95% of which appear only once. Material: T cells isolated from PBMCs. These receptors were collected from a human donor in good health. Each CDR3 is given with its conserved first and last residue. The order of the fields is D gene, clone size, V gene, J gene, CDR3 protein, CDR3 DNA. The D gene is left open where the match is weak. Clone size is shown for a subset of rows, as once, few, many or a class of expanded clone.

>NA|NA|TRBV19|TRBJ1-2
CASSIEGRGGYTF
TGTGCCAGTAGTATAGAAGGGAGGGGTGGCTACACCTTC
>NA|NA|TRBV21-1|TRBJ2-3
CASSKGASGFTDTQYF
TGTGCCAGCAGCAAAGGTGCTAGCGGGTTCACAGATACGCAGTATTTT
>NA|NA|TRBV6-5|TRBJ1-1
CATLGAVGTEAFF
TGTGCCACCCTAGGGGCGGTGGGCACTGAAGCTTTCTTT
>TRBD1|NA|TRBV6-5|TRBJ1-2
CASSPAGTGNGYTF
TGTGCCAGCAGTCCGGCCGGGACAGGGAATGGCTACACCTTC
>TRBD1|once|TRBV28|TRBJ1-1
CASSFPGTVMYTEAFF
TGTGCCAGCAGTTTCCCGGGGACAGTGATGTACACTGAAGCTTTCTTT
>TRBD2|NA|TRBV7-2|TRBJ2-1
CASRPKIGGRNIDEQFF
TGTGCCAGCAGACCTAAGATCGGCGGGAGGAATATCGATGAGCAGTTCTTC
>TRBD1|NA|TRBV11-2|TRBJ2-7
CASSLGDTWDSSYEQYF
TGTGCCAGCAGCTTAGGCGATACTTGGGACAGCTCCTACGAGCAGTACTTC
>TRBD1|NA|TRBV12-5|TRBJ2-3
CASLGQGTDTQYF
TGTGCTAGCCTGGGACAGGGCACAGATACGCAGTATTTT
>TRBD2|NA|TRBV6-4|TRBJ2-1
CASSETSGSYNEQFF
TGTGCCAGCAGTGAGACTAGCGGGTCATACAATGAGCAGTTCTTC
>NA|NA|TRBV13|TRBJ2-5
CASSLGRLTGETQYF
TGTGCCAGCAGCTTAGGCCGCCTAACGGGAGAGACCCAGTACTTC